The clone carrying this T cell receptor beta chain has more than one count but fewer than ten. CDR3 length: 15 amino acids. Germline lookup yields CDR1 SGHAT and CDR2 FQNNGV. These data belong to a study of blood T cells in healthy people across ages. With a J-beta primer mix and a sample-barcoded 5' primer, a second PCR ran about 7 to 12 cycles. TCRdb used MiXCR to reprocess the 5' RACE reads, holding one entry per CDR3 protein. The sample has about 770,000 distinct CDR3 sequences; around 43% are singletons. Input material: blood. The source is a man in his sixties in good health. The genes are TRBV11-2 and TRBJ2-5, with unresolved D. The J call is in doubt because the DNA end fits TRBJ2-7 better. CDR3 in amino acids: CASSPTASEYYEQYF. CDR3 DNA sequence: TGTGCCAGCAGCCCGACGGCTAGTGAATACTACGAGCAGTACTTC.